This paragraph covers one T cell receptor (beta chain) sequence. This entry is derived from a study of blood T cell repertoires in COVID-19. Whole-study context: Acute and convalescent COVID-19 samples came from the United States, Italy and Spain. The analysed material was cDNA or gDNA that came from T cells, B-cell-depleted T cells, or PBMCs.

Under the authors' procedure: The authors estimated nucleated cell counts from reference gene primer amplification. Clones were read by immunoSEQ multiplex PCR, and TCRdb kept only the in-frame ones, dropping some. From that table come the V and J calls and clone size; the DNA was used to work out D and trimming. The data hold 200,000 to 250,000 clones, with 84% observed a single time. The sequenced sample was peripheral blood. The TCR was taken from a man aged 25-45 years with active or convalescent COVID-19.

The CDR3 DNA sequence: TGTGCCAGCACCTTCACGGGAGGGGGTTTGGGCGAGCAGTACTTC. It is translated as CASTFTGGGLGEQYF. V usage is TRBV28 and J usage is TRBJ2-7, with 8 bases aligning to TRBD2. This CDR3 is built from 15 residues. Germline V gene lookup returns CDR1 MDHEN and CDR2 SYDVKM. The J segment lost 6 bases and the V segment lost 7 bases, leaving 14 bases of the junction unmatched.